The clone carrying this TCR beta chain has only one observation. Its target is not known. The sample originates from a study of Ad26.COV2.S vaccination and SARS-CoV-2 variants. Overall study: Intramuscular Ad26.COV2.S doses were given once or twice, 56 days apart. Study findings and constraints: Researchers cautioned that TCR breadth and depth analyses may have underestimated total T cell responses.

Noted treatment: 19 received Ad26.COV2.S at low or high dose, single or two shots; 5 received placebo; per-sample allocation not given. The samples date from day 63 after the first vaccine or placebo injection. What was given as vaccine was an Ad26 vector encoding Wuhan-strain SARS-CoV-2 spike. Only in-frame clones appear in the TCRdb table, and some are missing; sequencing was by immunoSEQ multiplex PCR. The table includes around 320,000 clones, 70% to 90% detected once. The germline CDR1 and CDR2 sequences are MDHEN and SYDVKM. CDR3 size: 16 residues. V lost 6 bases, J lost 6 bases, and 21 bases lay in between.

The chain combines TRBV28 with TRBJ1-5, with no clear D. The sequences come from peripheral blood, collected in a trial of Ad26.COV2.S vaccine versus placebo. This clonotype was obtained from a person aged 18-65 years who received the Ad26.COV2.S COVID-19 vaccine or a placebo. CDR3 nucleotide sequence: TGTGCCAGCAGATCAGCCCTCCGGGGTGAAGGTCAGCCCCAGCATTTT. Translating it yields CASRSALRGEGQPQHF.